These 3 T cell receptor beta chains were all obtained from the same sample, sequenced in a study of cytomegalovirus exposure and HLA in healthy donors. PCR used 60 Vbeta primers and 13 Jbeta primers. Method: immunoSEQ multiplex PCR; TCRdb's copy keeps in-frame clones and lacks some. The sample records approximately 120,000 clones, 74% being singletons. Sequencing was done on a sample of PBMCs. The receptor source for this set is a woman aged 45-59 years in good health and CMV-seropositive.

J is TRBJ2-7 and V is TRBV28, with 12 bases that match TRBD2. Trimming took 4 bases from V and 6 from J; bases not matched to a gene: 7. This CDR3 is built from 15 residues. Germline-derived CDR1 and CDR2 are MDHEN and SYDVKM. CDR3: CASSSPSGGAGEQYF. The DNA of the CDR3 is TGTGCCAGCAGTTCCCCTAGCGGGGGGGCGGGCGAGCAGTACTTC.

The rearrangement links TRBV6-1 to TRBJ1-6; D not resolved. Germline V gene sequence: CDR1 MNHNS, CDR2 SASEGT. Trimming took 0 bases from V and 9 from J, leaving 6 bases between them. The CDR3 runs to 13 residues. The CDR3 reads CASSEAMRSPLHF. CDR3 DNA: TGTGCCAGCAGTGAAGCAATGCGTTCACCCCTCCACTTT.

This CDR3 is CASSDFAGGSYEQYF. The CDR3 DNA sequence: TGCGCCAGCAGTGATTTTGCGGGGGGATCCTACGAGCAGTACTTC. The rearrangement joins TRBV10-1 to TRBJ2-5; 8 bases match TRBD2. TRBJ2-7 matches the DNA end more closely, so the J call is doubtful. CDR1 and CDR2 (germline): WNHNN, SYGVQD (reference sequence). The CDR3 covers 15 residues.